This TCR beta chain stems from a study of shared clonotypes between healthy human individuals (dated by TCRdb to 2018 to 2020). Regarding the study in general: The cohort comprised a couple of women and a few men aged 18 to 49 years. For each donor, CD4 naive and CD4 memory were each run on three plates, CD8 naive on two plates, and CD8 memory on one plate. Between about 0.94 and 8.9 billion PBMCs per donor were obtained by leukapheresis. To estimate repertoire size and how much clonotype sharing occurs between individuals, the study deeply sequenced the blood TCR repertoires of five or six healthy adults. To increase sequencing depth and limit assay-specific biases, different laboratories used diverse techniques to prepare libraries and sequence TCR repertoires.

As regards this clone: Its specific antigen is unknown. No much larger clone exists at a distance of one base, and base qualities are not known. The same CDR3 also results from other DNA sequences found in this sample.

Using the deep immunoSEQ assay, TCR CDR3 regions were amplified from genomic DNA by multiplex PCR. Extracted genomic DNA from each cell subset was distributed evenly across all wells of several immunoSEQ 96-well plates, and each plate was treated as a replicate. For sorted subsets, each replicate PCR was loaded with approximately 190 ng genomic DNA, equivalent to approximately 27,000 T cell genomes. The purified libraries were quantified using a Qubit 3.0 fluorometer, sized with a Bioanalyzer 2100, and then quantified again using the KAPA Library Quantification kit. Every immunoSEQ 96-well plate was sequenced on a dedicated single-read 150-cycle Illumina NextSeq 550 flow cell. The source study handled its data this way. Because the immunoSEQ output held only junctional sequences and lacked quality scores, the filtering could not match the filtering applied to full-length reads. Sequences were annotated with PyIR, a Python wrapper for IgBLAST v1.9, and V/J genes and CDR3 were assigned using IMGT germline references. Reads were filtered out if the reads had weak V/J assignments (E-value above 1e-6), no CDR3, stop codons, out-of-frame junctions, or ambiguous translated residues. V3J clonotypes were defined as sequences sharing the same inferred V gene, J gene, and CDR3 amino acid sequence. Percentage overlap between repertoires was calculated by dividing the number of shared unique clonotypes by the size of the smaller repertoire. Three approaches were used to assess repertoire richness: RTK rarefaction, the Chao1 estimator, and Recon v2.1 estimates of unobserved clonotypes. Generation probabilities for all TCRbeta clonotypes obtained by the gDNA method from four donors were computed using OLGA. In TCRdb, the immuneACCESS table is reduced to in-frame sequences with V and J assigned. These tables do not hold every clone; where another copy was compared, an unresolved V gene accounts for under half, and the others remain unexplained. For V, J and clone size, that table is used; D and trimming come from the DNA. The sample table contains approximately 1,000,000 clones; only one count was recorded for around 78% of them. The ten largest account for about 0.52% of the sample.

The donors were healthy, HIV-negative adults with no recently reported acute infections or vaccinations. All donors were Caucasian adults living in Nashville, Tennessee, USA. CD4+ T cells were enriched by magnetic negative selection, after which naive cells were positively selected on CD45RA and the negative fraction was taken as the memory subset. After blood collection by leukapheresis, PBMCs were isolated using Ficoll-Histopaque density gradient centrifugation and then cryopreserved in the vapor phase of liquid nitrogen. Analytical flow cytometry was used to check the purity and quantity of each magnetically sorted T cell population. Genomic DNA was isolated from every sorted fraction and measured by UV absorbance on a Nanodrop 2000c. CDR1 and CDR2, looked up from the germline V gene, are SGHTA and FQGNSA. Including cysteine and phenylalanine, the CDR3 has 15 amino acids. Only the CDR3 part of the read is kept: 45 bases, read in frame from the first base. Trimming leaves V shorter by 5 bases and J shorter by 4 bases, with the junction holding 5 bases beyond the gene matches.

Beyond this particular receptor, the publication reports: Sampling was limited to blood, and TCR repertoires in tissue likely differ from TCR repertoires in blood. Clonotypes shared by all four sorted-subset donors showed higher generation probabilities than non-shared clonotypes. Because the study included only a small number of donors, the genetic and exposure-history diversity represented was limited. Across a few donors, around 5.4% of naive CD4, more than 3% of naive CD8, around 2.5% of memory CD4, and roughly 0.4% of memory CD8 clonotypes were shared. Based on pairwise subsampling, the degree of clonotype sharing among donors was expected to be affected by sequencing depth. Rarefaction of sorted-subset datasets indicated incomplete sequencing despite the large sequencing depth. Naive subsets generally had larger estimated clonotype richness than memory subsets.

The sample consisted of memory CD4+ T cells from PBMCs. The cell subset or site label of this sample denotes: CD45RA-negative fraction. This clonotype was sampled from a man aged 18 to 30 in good health. Some clones in this sample may be carry-over from other donors' samples. This sequence uses TRBV7-2 and TRBJ2-1, and TRBD2 aligns with 10 junction nucleotides. The DNA sequence is given as TGTGCCAGCAGCCCAGGACTAGCGGAATACAATGAGCAGTTCTTC. Its protein reads: CASSPGLAEYNEQFF.